Presented here are 18 T cell receptor beta chains from one specimen sequenced in a study of T cell repertoires in cytomegalovirus infection. MiXCR, run by TCRdb on the reads, gives a single entry per CDR3 protein. The sample records nearly 650,000 distinct CDR3 sequences, 20% to 25% being singletons. The sequenced material came from CD8+ T cells from PBMCs. The source is a human donor in good health (CMV status not recorded). Some clones in this sample may be carry-over from other donors' samples.

This clonotype was counted between two and nine times. This chain joins TRBV6-2 or TRBV6-3 and TRBJ1-1; D ambiguous. The germline V and J ends were trimmed by 1 base and 0 bases, with 9 bases remaining between them. Germline-derived CDR1 and CDR2 are MNHEY and SVGEGT. The length of the CDR3 is 15 residues. The chain's CDR3 is CASSYYRNLNTEAFF. DNA for the CDR3: TGTGCCAGCAGTTACTACAGAAATTTGAACACTGAAGCTTTCTTT.

The chain has TRBV5-4 and TRBJ2-3; unclear D gene. V lost 4 bases, J lost 5 bases, and 11 bases lay in between. This CDR3 has 13 residues. Germline V CDR1 and CDR2: SGHNT, YYREEE (reference sequence). The CDR3 DNA follows: TGTGCCAGCAGCCCAATTTATGGAGATACGCAGTATTTT. As protein: CASSPIYGDTQYF.

The sample holds many counts of this clonotype. This rearrangement joins TRBV7-6 to TRBJ1-4; D may be TRBD1 (5 bases). Trimming left V 5 bases short and J 5 bases short, with 21 bases between. Germline V lookup: CDR1 SGHVS, CDR2 FNYEAQ. The CDR3 consists of 17 residues. CDR3 bases: TGTGCCAGCAGCCCCGAAGTGGGGGAGGTAACCAATGAAAAACTGTTTTTT. Translating it yields CASSPEVGEVTNEKLFF.

The chain joins TRBV20-1 to TRBJ1-6, with 7 bases matching TRBD1. V gave up 7 bases and J gave up 10 bases; unmatched junction bases: 16. This CDR3 comprises 15 residues. Per germline, CDR1 DFQATT and CDR2 SNEGSKA (reference sequence). The DNA for the CDR3 is TGCAGTGTCTTCGACAGGGAAGGAGGAGTCTCACCCCTCCACTTT. Its translation: CSVFDREGGVSPLHF.

The genes are TRBV10-2 and TRBJ2-1; 12 nucleotides line up with TRBD2. This CDR3 contains 14 residues. V dropped 4 bases and J dropped 9; count of bases not matched to a gene: 4. The germline V gene encodes CDR1 WSHSY and CDR2 SAAADI. CDR3 region: CASSGASGGAEQFF. The CDR3 DNA reads as TGCGCCAGCAGTGGAGCTAGCGGGGGGGCTGAGCAGTTCTTC.

This clonotype showed up just a few times. The rearrangement links TRBV2 to TRBJ1-2, with a weak D call TRBD1 (5 bases). From germline, CDR1 is SNHLY and CDR2 FYNNEI. The CDR3 contains 11 residues. The CDR3: CASGSDYGYTF. The CDR3 nucleotides read TGTGCGTCAGGGTCAGACTATGGCTACACCTTC.

V is TRBV20-1 and J is TRBJ1-3; TRBD1 is a possible D gene (5 bases). Germline V gene data show CDR1 as DFQATT and CDR2 as SNEGSKA (reference sequence). The V end lost 1 base, the J end lost 0 bases, and 22 bases lay between the germline ends. This CDR3 region has 19 residues. CDR3 sequence (DNA): TGCAGTGCTAGAGGGCGGGGCAGGGCTTTATCTCTCTCTGGAAACACCATATATTTT. Translation gives CSARGRGRALSLSGNTIYF.

This clonotype was seen a handful of times. The chain has TRBV5-4 and TRBJ2-5; tentative D call: TRBD2 (5 bases). Trimming removed 3 bases from V and 2 bases from J, with 14 bases in between. CDR1 is SGHNT, CDR2 YYREEE, per germline (reference sequence). This CDR3 is 15 amino acids long. The CDR3, as DNA: TGTGCCAGCAGCTCCTTAGGCTCGGGACAAGAGACCCAGTACTTC. Amino acids: CASSSLGSGQETQYF.

This clonotype has a handful of counts. The genes are TRBV14 and TRBJ2-1; no clear D gene. The V and J ends lost 2 bases and 0 bases respectively, with 11 bases between them. CDR1 is SGHDN, CDR2 FVKESK, per germline. The CDR3 covers 16 residues. CDR3 coding DNA: TGTGCCAGCAGCCAATCCGCCCGATACTCCTACAATGAGCAGTTCTTC. Translating gives CASSQSARYSYNEQFF.

The rearrangement links TRBV29-1 to TRBJ1-1, with D possibly being TRBD1 (6 bases). The CDR3 contains 15 residues. V lost 6 bases, J lost 5 bases, and 22 bases lay in between. CDR1 and CDR2 (germline): SQVTM, ANQGSEA. The CDR3, as DNA: TGCAGCGTGGTAGATCTTGGGGGGCGCGGGACTGAAGCTTTCTTT. It specifies CSVVDLGGRGTEAFF.

The CDR3 protein is CASSRSGQRAYEQYF. Written as DNA, the CDR3 is TGTGCCAGCAGCCGAAGCGGACAGAGGGCCTACGAGCAGTACTTC. This rearrangement joins TRBV14 to TRBJ2-7; possible D gene TRBD1, 6 bases. The length of the CDR3 is 15 residues. Trimming pared 4 bases from V and 2 bases from J, leaving 15 bases between. Germline V gene lookup returns CDR1 SGHDN and CDR2 FVKESK.

This clonotype has at least ten counts. The V and J genes are TRBV7-2 and TRBJ2-1; D is unclear. V gave up 7 bases and J gave up 0 bases, with 19 bases separating them. There are 17 residues in the CDR3. CDR1 is SGHTA, CDR2 FQGNSA, per germline. The CDR3: CASTEGYGISSYNEQFF. In nucleotides, the CDR3 is TGTGCCAGCACTGAAGGTTACGGCATAAGCTCCTACAATGAGCAGTTCTTC.

In this sample, this clonotype turned up a few times. The chain combines TRBV7-6 with TRBJ2-1, with 10 bases lining up with TRBD2. J gave up 4 bases and V 2 bases, and 8 bases lay outside the gene matches. There are 17 residues in the CDR3. Per germline, CDR1 SGHVS and CDR2 FNYEAQ. The CDR3 DNA sequence: TGTGCCAGCAGCTTACCCTCTAGCGGGGGCTATTACAATGAGCAGTTCTTC. Translation gives CASSLPSSGGYYNEQFF.

V gene TRBV2 combines with J gene TRBJ1-5; 8 bases are shared with TRBD1. Per the germline V gene, CDR1 is SNHLY and CDR2 is FYNNEI. V trimming: 8 bases; J trimming: 2 bases; junction bases outside the gene matches: 5. The CDR3 length is 14 residues. The CDR3 region is CASWSGQGNQPQHF. The DNA for the CDR3 is TGTGCCAGCTGGTCGGGACAGGGCAATCAGCCCCAGCATTTT.

This clonotype has ten or more counts. V gene TRBV11-1 combines with J gene TRBJ1-1, with D perhaps matching TRBD1 (6 bases). Germline CDR1 reads SGHAT; CDR2 reads FQDESV (reference sequence). The V end was cut by 5 bases, the J end by 4 bases, with 11 bases between. The CDR3 spans 13 residues. In DNA, the CDR3 is TGTGCCAGCAGCCAGGACAGACCCACTGAAGCTTTCTTT. Its translation is CASSQDRPTEAFF.

This clonotype was counted between two and nine times. The chain has TRBV28 and TRBJ2-1; TRBD1 is a possible D gene (5 bases). Germline V CDR1 and CDR2: MDHEN, SYDVKM. Trimming took 10 bases from V and 9 from J, leaving 19 bases between them. The CDR3 is made up of 13 amino acids. DNA for the CDR3: TGTGCCATCGGCGGAAGGGGCACGACTGAGCAGTTCTTC. Translation: CAIGGRGTTEQFF.

The chain links TRBV28 to TRBJ1-5; 7 positions match TRBD1. After removal of 7 bases from V and 9 bases from J, the junction contained 9 bases not matched to a gene. The CDR3 has 13 residues. The germline V gene has CDR1 MDHEN and CDR2 SYDVKM. The CDR3 DNA follows: TGTGCCAGCACAGGGACAGACGTTTTGCCCCAGCATTTT. This encodes CASTGTDVLPQHF.

The CDR3 DNA reads TGTGCCAGCAGTTACTCTGGTACCATCACCGGGGAGCTGTTTTTT. It specifies CASSYSGTITGELFF. The chain employs TRBV6-2 or TRBV6-3 and TRBJ2-2; D is undetermined. This CDR3 region has 15 residues. V shed 0 bases and J shed 4 bases, with 9 bases lying between them. Germline CDR1 reads MNHEY; CDR2 reads SVGEGT.